The next 11 T cell receptor beta chains were all read from a single sample in a study of chemoradiotherapy in HPV16-positive cancers. Sequencing used immunoSEQ multiplex PCR; TCRdb keeps in-frame clones, though not all of them. Found here are some 21,000 clones, roughly 86% of them singletons; the top ten hold approximately 4.3%. The sample in question was blood, obtained from a patient who underwent chemoradiotherapy. These receptors all stem from a human donor with HPV-associated anogenital cancer.

This clone occurred a few times. V and J are TRBV6-5 and TRBJ1-5; D gene ambiguous. The CDR3 has 13 residues. CDR1 and CDR2 (germline): MNHEY, SVGAGI. Trimming stripped 2 bases from V and 2 bases from J, with 4 bases between. In DNA, the CDR3 is TGTGCCAGCAGTTACGGACGCAATCAGCCCCAGCATTTT. As protein: CASSYGRNQPQHF.

The rearrangement uses TRBV7-2 and TRBJ1-5; no reliable D call. Germline CDR1 is SGHTA and CDR2 is FQGNSA. Trimming took 0 bases from V and 2 from J, leaving 8 bases between them. This CDR3 has 15 amino acids. The chain's CDR3 is CASSLAPRGNQPQHF. DNA of the CDR3: TGTGCCAGCAGCTTAGCCCCGCGGGGCAATCAGCCCCAGCATTTT.

V is TRBV7-9 and J is TRBJ1-2; tentatively, D is TRBD1 (6 bases). Looked up from germline, CDR1 is SEHNR and CDR2 is FQNEAQ (reference sequence). This CDR3 has 16 residues. Trimming left V 0 bases short and J 2 bases short, with 13 bases between. The CDR3 sequence: CASSLARSGENYGYTF. CDR3 sequence (DNA): TGTGCCAGCAGCTTAGCGCGGTCAGGGGAGAACTATGGCTACACCTTC.

V is TRBV5-5 and J is TRBJ2-7; D possibly matches TRBD1 or TRBD2 (5 bases each). V was trimmed by 0 bases and J by 2 bases, leaving 9 bases between them. The germline CDR1 and CDR2 sequences are SGHKS and YYEKEE (reference sequence). The CDR3 is 14 residues long. The DNA of the CDR3 is TGTGCCAGCAGCTTGGAGCAGGGACCCTACGAGCAGTACTTC. Translating gives CASSLEQGPYEQYF.

The CDR3: CASSFTGSRLYGYTF. In DNA, the CDR3 is TGTGCCAGCAGCTTCACTGGGAGCCGGTTGTATGGCTACACCTTC. The chain links TRBV7-9 to TRBJ1-2; no clear D gene. Germline-derived CDR1 and CDR2 are SEHNR and FQNEAQ (reference sequence). With 3 bases removed from V and 5 bases from J, the gap between germline ends came to 16 bases. The CDR3 is made up of 15 amino acids.

The chain has TRBV14 and TRBJ1-2; D is ambiguous. The CDR3 totals 13 residues. V was clipped by 4 bases and J by 3 bases, with 9 bases between them. Germline V CDR1 and CDR2: SGHDN, FVKESK. For the CDR3, the DNA is TGTGCCAGCAGCCCCCCTAATTACTATGGCTACACCTTC. Translated: CASSPPNYYGYTF.

V usage is TRBV7-2 and J usage is TRBJ1-5; maybe TRBD1 (6 bases). The CDR3 has 15 residues. With 5 bases removed from V and 5 bases from J, the gap between germline ends came to 16 bases. Germline V lookup: CDR1 SGHTA, CDR2 FQGNSA. CDR3 coding DNA: TGTGCCAGCAGCACCGGACAGAAAGTGGATCAGCCCCAGCATTTT. This encodes CASSTGQKVDQPQHF.

The chain uses TRBV10-2 and TRBJ2-1; 8 positions agree with TRBD2. V was pared by 11 bases and J by 4 bases, with 4 bases of the junction left unmatched. Germline V gene data show CDR1 as WSHSY and CDR2 as SAAADI. The CDR3 loop spans 12 amino acids. The DNA for the CDR3 is TGCGCCGGAGGCGGGGGGTACAATGAGCAGTTCTTC. Its protein is CAGGGGYNEQFF.

CDR3 sequence reads: CAIGASGTGEQYF. In nucleotides, the CDR3 is TGTGCCATCGGAGCTAGCGGGACTGGCGAGCAGTACTTC. The V gene is TRBV10-3, the J gene TRBJ2-7; 9 bases line up with TRBD2. The CDR3 covers 13 residues. CDR1 and CDR2 (germline): ENHRY, SYGVKD. V lost 8 bases to trimming and J lost 6 bases; unmatched junction nucleotides: 8.

This chain links TRBV7-2 with TRBJ2-7; D remains unclear. The ends were cut back, 1 base at V and 1 base at J, with 11 bases in the middle. This CDR3 comprises 15 residues. Germline CDR1 SGHTA, CDR2 FQGNSA. DNA for the CDR3: TGTGCCAGCAGCTTAGACGCGTTGACTTCCTACGAGCAGTACTTC. Amino acids: CASSLDALTSYEQYF.

The chain employs TRBV5-5 and TRBJ2-5, with D unresolved. Deletions cut 4 bases from V and 1 base from J, with 14 bases between. The germline V gene has CDR1 SGHKS and CDR2 YYEKEE (reference sequence). This CDR3 region has 15 residues. CDR3 sequence reads: CASSRSPDLQETQYF. Here the CDR3 DNA reads TGTGCCAGCAGCCGGAGCCCGGACCTCCAAGAGACCCAGTACTTC. Full variable domain (missing parts from reference TRBV5-5 and TRBJ2-5): DAGVTQSPTHLIKTRGQQVTLRCSPISGHKSVSWYQQVLGQGPQFIFQYYEKEERGRGNFPDRFSARQFPNYSSELNVNALLLGDSALYLCASSRSPDLQETQYFGPGTRLLVL.